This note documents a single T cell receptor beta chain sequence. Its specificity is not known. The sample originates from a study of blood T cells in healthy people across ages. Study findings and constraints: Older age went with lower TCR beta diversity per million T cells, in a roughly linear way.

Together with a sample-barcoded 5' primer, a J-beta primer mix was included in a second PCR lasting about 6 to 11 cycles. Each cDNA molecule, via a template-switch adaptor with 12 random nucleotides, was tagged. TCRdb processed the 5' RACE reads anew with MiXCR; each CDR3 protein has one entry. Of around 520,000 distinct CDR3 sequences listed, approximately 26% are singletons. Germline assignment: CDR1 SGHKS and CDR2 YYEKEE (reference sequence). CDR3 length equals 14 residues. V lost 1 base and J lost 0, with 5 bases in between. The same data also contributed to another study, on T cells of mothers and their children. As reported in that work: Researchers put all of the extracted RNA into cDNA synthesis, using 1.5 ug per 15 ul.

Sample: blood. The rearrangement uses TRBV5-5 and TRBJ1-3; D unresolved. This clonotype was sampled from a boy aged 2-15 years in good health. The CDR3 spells CASSLRYSGNTIYF. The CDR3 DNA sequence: TGTGCCAGCAGCTTGAGGTACTCTGGAAACACCATATATTTT.